The TCR beta chain described here comes from a study of beta chain features in type 1 diabetes. The isolated RNA, all of it, was reverse transcribed, so expressed TCRB transcripts were what got sequenced. Repertoires were generated with immunoSEQ multiplex PCR, while TCRdb's copy carries only in-frame clones and drops some. Found here are 500,000 to 650,000 clones, around 11% of them singletons; the top ten hold 0.095% to 0.15%. Using CD45RO/CCR7/CD25/CD127/CD95/CD27, CD4+ naive, central memory, regulatory and stem cell-like memory cells were sorted. The CDR3 covers 13 residues. Study-level results: Among patients with Type 1 diabetes, TCRB CDR3s were moderately but significantly shorter in every one of the four CD4+ subsets. Healthy donors had naive, central memory and Treg TCRB repertoires that appeared less similar than those seen among patients.

About this clone itself: What it recognizes is unknown.

The chain employs TRBV21-1 and TRBJ1-4; the table gives TRBD1 as D, unverified against the DNA. TRBV21-1 counts as a pseudogene. This sequence originates from a man younger than 45 with type 1 diabetes. Sequencing was performed on naive CD4+ T cells from blood. The CDR3 is CASRQVFGEKLFF. DNA of the CDR3: TGTGCCAGCAGACAGGTCTTTGGTGAAAAACTGTTTTTT.